The table lists the clone carrying this TCR beta chain with many counts. This sample is part of a study of T-cell reconstitution after alpha-beta-depleted transplantation in children. Preparation of the TCRbeta library was carried out with unique molecular identifiers. TCRdb independently ran MiXCR on the PCR reads; one entry per CDR3 protein. Of 97,000 or so distinct CDR3 sequences in the sample, about 6% are singletons; the top ten hold 6.1%. This CDR3 has 16 residues. V was clipped by 4 bases and J by 5 bases, with 19 bases between them. The V gene's germline CDR1 is SGHRS and CDR2 YFSETQ. The clonotype comes from a female patient aged 2-10 years who had a stem cell transplant for Fanconi anemia, so the T cells may come from the graft donor. This sample comprised PBMCs, mostly from graft donor cells, obtained 60 days after TCRalphabeta/CD19-depleted stem cell transplant. The V call is TRBV5-1, the J call TRBJ2-1, with D perhaps TRBD2 (5 bases). The CDR3 region has the DNA TGCGCCAGCAGCCCCATGTCCGGGAATACCAACAATGAGCAGTTCTTC. Translating it yields CASSPMSGNTNNEQFF.